This is a list of T cell receptor beta chains from one sample in a study of regulatory T cells in long-lasting Graves disease. TCRdb re-called the multiplex PCR reads with MiXCR, one entry per CDR3 protein. The sample contains around 250,000 distinct CDR3 sequences, roughly 21% of which appear only once. The sample was peripheral blood mononuclear cells (PBMCs), taken at new diagnosis, from a patient treated with antithyroid drugs. The receptors come from a female donor with Graves disease. CDR3s include the opening cysteine and the closing phenylalanine or tryptophan. The order of the fields is V gene, J gene, CDR3 length, clone size, D gene, CDR3 DNA, CDR3 protein. The D gene is left open where the match is weak. Clone size appears in some rows only: once, few, many, or a class for an expanded clone.

>TRBV4-1|TRBJ2-1|12|few|-
TGCGCCAGCAGCCTACCCACTAGGTTACAGTTCTTC
CASSLPTRLQFF
>TRBV7-8|TRBJ2-1|15|many|-
TGTGCCAGCAGTTTACCCAGAAGCGGGTTAAATGAGCAGTTCTTC
CASSLPRSGLNEQFF
>TRBV12-3/TRBV12-4|TRBJ2-7|15|many|TRBD1
TGTGCCAGCAGTTTAACGGGACAGCCAACCTACGAGCAGTACTTC
CASSLTGQPTYEQYF
>TRBV6-2/TRBV6-3|TRBJ2-1|16|-|TRBD2
TGTGCCAGCAGTACAGGACTAGCGGCCTCCTACAATGAGCAGTTCTTC
CASSTGLAASYNEQFF
>TRBV3-1|TRBJ2-5|15|-|-
TGTGCCAGCAGCCAAGAAGGTGGGAGTCAGGAGACCCAGTACTTC
CASSQEGGSQETQYF
>TRBV27|TRBJ1-2|12|-|-
TGTGCCAGCTCCACGGGGGGTTCTGGCTACACCTTC
CASSTGGSGYTF
>TRBV4-1|TRBJ2-1|13|many|TRBD1
TGCGCCAGCAGCCAGCCGACAGGGGATGAGCAGTTCTTC
CASSQPTGDEQFF
>TRBV7-2|TRBJ1-5|16|-|TRBD1
TGTGCCAGCAGCCCGCGGACAGGATATAGCAATCAGCCCCAGCATTTT
CASSPRTGYSNQPQHF
>TRBV6-1|TRBJ2-3|15|many|TRBD1
TGTGCCAGCAGCGAACCGGGACAGAGCACAGATACGCAGTATTTT
CASSEPGQSTDTQYF
>TRBV10-3|TRBJ1-5|12|many|-
TGTGCCATCAGTGTCGGAGGTCAGCCCCAGCATTTT
CAISVGGQPQHF
>TRBV20-1|TRBJ1-1|14|many|-
TGCAGTGCTAGGCGACAGGCCCTGAACACTGAAGCTTTCTTT
CSARRQALNTEAFF
>TRBV27|TRBJ2-1|16|many|TRBD2
TGTGCCAGCAGTCCATTACGGGGGGGGAACCCCAATGAGCAGTTCTTC
CASSPLRGGNPNEQFF
>TRBV7-8|TRBJ2-7|13|once|-
TGTGCCAGCAGCCCTAGACAATACTACGAGCAGTACTTC
CASSPRQYYEQYF
>TRBV12-3/TRBV12-4|TRBJ2-2|14|many|TRBD1
TGTGCCAGCTTCCAGGGGGCGAACACCGGGGAGCTGTTTTTT
CASFQGANTGELFF
>TRBV11-2|TRBJ2-5|15|many|TRBD2
TGTGCCAGCAGCTTATTAGCGGGGGGGCAGGAGACCCAGTACTTC
CASSLLAGGQETQYF
>TRBV7-2|TRBJ1-2|16|many|-
TGTGCCAGCAGCTTAGCGCTCCTTACGGACAACTATGGCTACACCTTC
CASSLALLTDNYGYTF
>TRBV24-1|TRBJ2-7|15|few|TRBD1
TGTGCCACCAGTGAGACCGGGACAGGGGGCTACGAGCAGTACTTC
CATSETGTGGYEQYF
>TRBV7-2|TRBJ2-5|16|many|TRBD1
TGTGCCAGCAGCTTACAAGGGGGACAGCGCGGAGAGACCCAGTACTTC
CASSLQGGQRGETQYF
>TRBV7-3|TRBJ2-5|14|many|-
TGTGCCAGCAGCCCACGACGGGACCAAGAGACCCAGTACTTC
CASSPRRDQETQYF
>TRBV20-1|TRBJ2-7|15|many|TRBD2
TGCAGTGCTAGACGGAGCGGGAGGAACTCCTACGAGCAGTACTTC
CSARRSGRNSYEQYF
>TRBV10-3|TRBJ2-3|17|many|TRBD1
TGTGCCATCAGTGAGTCAATCAGACAGGGGAACACAGATACGCAGTATTTT
CAISESIRQGNTDTQYF
>TRBV20-1|TRBJ1-1|12|-|-
TGCAGTGCTAAGCAGGGCGGCACTGAAGCTTTCTTT
CSAKQGGTEAFF
>TRBV20-1|TRBJ1-2|11|many|-
TGCAGTGCCCGGACTAACTATGGCTACACCTTC
CSARTNYGYTF
>TRBV12-3/TRBV12-4|TRBJ1-5|12|-|-
TGTGCCAGCAGTTCACAAGTTCGGCCCCAGCATTTT
CASSSQVRPQHF
>TRBV9|TRBJ2-2|15|-|TRBD2
TGTGCCAGCAGCGCTAGTGCGGGAGGCACCGGGGAGCTGTTTTTT
CASSASAGGTGELFF
>TRBV12-3/TRBV12-4|TRBJ1-2|14|many|TRBD1
TGTGCCAGCAGCCCCCGGACAGGGAATTATGGCTACACCTTC
CASSPRTGNYGYTF
>TRBV9|TRBJ1-1|12|many|-
TGTGCCAGCAGCCCGCAGACGTCAGAAGCTTTCTTT
CASSPQTSEAFF
>TRBV7-7|TRBJ1-1|13|many|-
TGTGCCAGCAGCTTGCGGGCGAACACTGAAGCTTTCTTT
CASSLRANTEAFF
>TRBV4-1|TRBJ2-7|17|few|-
TGCGCCAGCAGCCAACCCGGGGCTGATACCCACCTTACCGAGCAGTACTTC
CASSQPGADTHLTEQYF
>TRBV4-1|TRBJ2-7|14|many|TRBD1
TGCGCCAGCAGCCGCGATTACAGGGGCCACGAGCAGTACTTC
CASSRDYRGHEQYF
>TRBV11-2|TRBJ2-5|13|many|-
TGTGCCAGCAGCTTAGAATACCAAGAGACCCAGTACTTC
CASSLEYQETQYF
>TRBV6-1|TRBJ1-5|16|many|TRBD1
TGTGCCAGCAGGGACACCGGACAGGGGTATCATCAGCCCCAGCATTTT
CASRDTGQGYHQPQHF
>TRBV5-1|TRBJ2-1|18|many|TRBD1
TGCGCCAGCAGCTTGGGACAGGGACAGGGGTCTTTATACAATGAGCAGTTCTTC
CASSLGQGQGSLYNEQFF
>TRBV6-5|TRBJ2-1|12|-|-
TGTGCCAGCAGTTACCGTGGGGGTGGGCAGTTCTTC
CASSYRGGGQFF
>TRBV11-2|TRBJ2-7|12|many|-
TGTGCCAGCAGCAAGGAGGTAAACGAGCAGTACTTC
CASSKEVNEQYF
>TRBV5-1|TRBJ2-5|15|many|TRBD1
TGCGCCAGCAGCTTGGCCGGACAGGGGAAAGAGACCCAGTACTTC
CASSLAGQGKETQYF
>TRBV7-2|TRBJ2-3|13|many|-
TGTGCCAGCAGCAGGGGGGAGGCAGATACGCAGTATTTT
CASSRGEADTQYF
>TRBV6-1|TRBJ2-5|14|-|TRBD1
TGTGCCAGCAGCCCGGACAGGGCACCCTATTTCCAGTACTTC
CASSPDRAPYFQYF
>TRBV20-1|TRBJ2-1|15|many|TRBD2
TGCAGTGCTAGGACTAGCGGACACTCCTACAATGAGCAGTTCTTC
CSARTSGHSYNEQFF
>TRBV11-2|TRBJ1-1|13|many|-
TGTGCCAGCAGCCCAACAGGCGACACTGAAGCTTTCTTT
CASSPTGDTEAFF
>TRBV19|TRBJ1-5|14|-|-
TGTGCCAGTAGTATAGTGGCAGGGGAAAGGCCCCAGCATTTT
CASSIVAGERPQHF
>TRBV9|TRBJ2-2|14|many|-
TGTGCCAGCAGCGTCGGCCCTGGCACCGGGGAGCTGTTTTTT
CASSVGPGTGELFF
>TRBV20-1|TRBJ2-7|14|many|TRBD2
TGCAGTGCTAGAGATAGGCTAGCGGTCTACGAGCAGTACTTC
CSARDRLAVYEQYF
>TRBV7-2|TRBJ2-7|17|few|TRBD2
TGTGCCAGCAGCTCCCGACTAGGACTAGCGGGGGGCCACGAGCAGTACTTC
CASSSRLGLAGGHEQYF
>TRBV6-2/TRBV6-3|TRBJ2-1|12|-|-
TGTGCCAGCAGCCAGACAGGAGTTGAGCAGTTCTTC
CASSQTGVEQFF
>TRBV12-3/TRBV12-4|TRBJ2-7|12|-|TRBD1
TGTGCCAGCAGTCATACAGGGGCCGGGCAGTACTTC
CASSHTGAGQYF
>TRBV10-3|TRBJ1-1|13|many|-
TGTGCCATCAGTGAGTCCCGTTACACTGAAGCTTTCTTT
CAISESRYTEAFF
>TRBV9|TRBJ2-7|16|many|TRBD1
TGTGCCAGCAGCGCCGCTAGTAAGACAGGGGCCTACGAGCAGTACTTC
CASSAASKTGAYEQYF
>TRBV7-9|TRBJ2-7|13|-|-
TGTGCCAGCAGCCCTGGCGGGCACTACGAGCAGTACTTC
CASSPGGHYEQYF
>TRBV2|TRBJ1-6|15|-|TRBD1
TGTGCCAGCAGGACAGGGAGGAGGGAAAATTCACCCCTCCACTTT
CASRTGRRENSPLHF
>TRBV28|TRBJ2-5|14|many|-
TGTGCCAGCAGTCCGAGGGCCAGCCAAGAGACCCAGTACTTC
CASSPRASQETQYF